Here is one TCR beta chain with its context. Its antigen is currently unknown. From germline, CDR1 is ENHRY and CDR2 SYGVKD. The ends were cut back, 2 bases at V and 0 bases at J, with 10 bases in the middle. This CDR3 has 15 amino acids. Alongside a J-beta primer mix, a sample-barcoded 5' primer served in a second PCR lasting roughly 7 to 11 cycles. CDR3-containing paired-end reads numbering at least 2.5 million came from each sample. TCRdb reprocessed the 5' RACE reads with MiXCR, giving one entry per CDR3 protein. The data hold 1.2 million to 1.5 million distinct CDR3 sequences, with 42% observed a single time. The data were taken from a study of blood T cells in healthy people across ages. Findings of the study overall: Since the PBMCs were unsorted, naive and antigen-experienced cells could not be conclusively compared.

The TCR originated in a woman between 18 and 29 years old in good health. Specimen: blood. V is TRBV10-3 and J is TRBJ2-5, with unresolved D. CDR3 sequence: CAISEGREYQETQYF. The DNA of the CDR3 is TGTGCCATCAGTGAGGGCCGAGAGTACCAAGAGACCCAGTACTTC.